These 18 T cell receptor beta chains were all obtained from the same sample, sequenced in a study of cytomegalovirus exposure and HLA in healthy donors. Some clones are missing from TCRdb's copy, which holds only in-frame ones; the method was immunoSEQ multiplex PCR. The repertoire holds some 220,000 clones, with under 95% as singletons. Sequences were obtained from PBMCs. The receptors come from a woman between 18 and 30 years old in good health and CMV-seronegative.

The chain uses TRBV5-1 and TRBJ2-1, with 12 bases identical to TRBD1. V gave up 4 bases and J gave up 5 bases; unmatched junction bases: 4. CDR1 and CDR2 (germline): SGHRS, YFSETQ. This CDR3 is 15 amino acids long. The CDR3 region is CASSTGDRGHNEQFF. The CDR3 DNA reads as TGCGCCAGCAGCACCGGGGACAGGGGGCACAATGAGCAGTTCTTC. Filled out from reference TRBV5-1 and TRBJ2-1, the complete variable domain reads KAGVTQTPRYLIKTRGQQVTLSCSPISGHRSVSWYQQTPGQGLQFLFEYFSETQRNKGNFPGRFSGRQFSNSRSEMNVSTLELGDSALYLCASSTGDRGHNEQFFGPGTRLTVL.

V and J are TRBV7-9 and TRBJ1-4; 8 bases match TRBD1. J lost 8 bases, V lost 5 bases, and 7 bases had no gene match. CDR3 size: 14 residues. Germline V gene lookup returns CDR1 SEHNR and CDR2 FQNEAQ (reference sequence). The CDR3 DNA follows: TGTGCCAGCAGCCCGGACAGGGTAGGGGAAAAACTGTTTTTT. As protein: CASSPDRVGEKLFF. The variable domain in full, completed from reference TRBV7-9 and TRBJ1-4, reads DTGVSQNPRHKITKRGQNVTFRCDPISEHNRLYWYRQTLGQGPEFLTYFQNEAQLEKSRLLSDRFSAERPKGSFSTLEIQRTEQGDSAMYLCASSPDRVGEKLFFGSGTQLSVL.

The chain has TRBV14 and TRBJ1-6; no firm D call. Trimming took 1 base from V and 10 from J, leaving 11 bases between them. The CDR3 runs to 14 residues. Germline V gives CDR1 SGHDN, CDR2 FVKESK. The DNA of the CDR3 is TGTGCCAGCAGCCAAGTTTGGGAGAACTCACCCCTCCACTTT. This gives the protein CASSQVWENSPLHF.

The V call is TRBV28, the J call TRBJ1-2; the match to TRBD1 covers 7 bases. V was pared by 5 bases and J by 8 bases, with 8 bases of the junction left unmatched. Germline CDR1 MDHEN, CDR2 SYDVKM. This CDR3 has 13 amino acids. The CDR3 region is CASSALRQGGYTF. CDR3 nucleotide sequence: TGTGCCAGCAGTGCACTTAGACAGGGAGGCTACACCTTC.

This rearrangement joins TRBV27 to TRBJ1-1, with a tentative D call TRBD1 (6 bases). Trimming left V 3 bases short and J 5 bases short, with 13 bases between. The germline gives CDR1 MNHEY, CDR2 SMNVEV (reference sequence). The CDR3 is 14 residues long. CDR3 loop: CASSFRTDRTEAFF. CDR3 in DNA: TGTGCCAGCAGTTTTCGGACAGATAGGACTGAAGCTTTCTTT.

The genes are TRBV18 and TRBJ2-7; D unclear. The CDR3 is made up of 13 amino acids. Germline V gene lookup returns CDR1 KGHSH and CDR2 LQKENI. Trimming stripped 3 bases from V and 6 bases from J, with 12 bases between. The CDR3 sequence is CASSPNLRSEQYF. CDR3 sequence (DNA): TGTGCCAGCTCACCGAACCTGCGATCCGAGCAGTACTTC.

The chain employs TRBV5-1 and TRBJ1-1, with D possibly matching TRBD1 (5 bases). The CDR3 sequence is 16 residues long. Trimming pared 5 bases from V and 0 bases from J, leaving 17 bases between. Germline V gene lookup returns CDR1 SGHRS and CDR2 YFSETQ. The CDR3, as DNA: TGCGCCAGCAGAGGAGGGGAAACAGGCATGAACACTGAAGCTTTCTTT. This sequence encodes CASRGGETGMNTEAFF.

The J gene is TRBJ2-4, the V gene TRBV7-3; the match to TRBD2 covers 9 bases. The CDR3 has 14 residues. With V trimmed by 5 bases and J by 6 bases, 5 bases remained unmatched. The germline CDR1 and CDR2 sequences are SGHTA and FQGTGA. The CDR3 nucleotides read TGTGCCAGCAGCCCGGGACTAGCTGGAAACATTCAGTACTTC. Protein sequence: CASSPGLAGNIQYF. The whole variable domain, filled in from reference TRBV7-3 and TRBJ2-4, reads GAGVSQTPSNKVTEKGKYVELRCDPISGHTALYWYRQSLGQGPEFLIYFQGTGAADDSGLPNDRFFAVRPEGSVSTLKIQRTERGDSAVYLCASSPGLAGNIQYFGAGTRLSVL.

This clone came up once. The chain carries TRBV10-1 and TRBJ2-1, with TRBD2 matching over 9 bases. The CDR3 runs 15 residues. Germline V gives CDR1 WNHNN, CDR2 SYGVQD (reference sequence). J was trimmed by 4 bases and V by 6 bases; bases with no gene match: 7. CDR3 in amino acids: CASSSSGSGYNEQFF. The CDR3 nucleotides read TGCGCCAGCAGCAGTAGCGGGAGCGGGTACAATGAGCAGTTCTTC.

This chain connects TRBV4-1 to TRBJ2-2; 12 nucleotides align to TRBD2. Germline V CDR1 and CDR2: MGHRA, YSYEKL. The CDR3 runs to 18 residues. V gave up 1 base and J gave up 5 bases; unmatched junction bases: 8. The CDR3 sequence is CASSQVSSGRADTGELFF. CDR3 nucleotide sequence: TGCGCCAGCAGCCAAGTGTCTAGCGGGAGGGCCGATACCGGGGAGCTGTTTTTT.

This chain joins TRBV11-2 and TRBJ2-1; 11 bases agree with TRBD2. Germline loops: CDR1 SGHAT, CDR2 FQNNGV. The CDR3 is 17 amino acids. Losses at the gene ends were 2 bases for V and 6 bases for J; bases not matched to a gene: 9. The CDR3 region is CASSLQLAGELGNEQFF. CDR3 DNA sequence: TGTGCCAGCAGCTTACAACTAGCGGGAGAGCTTGGCAATGAGCAGTTCTTC.

The chain joins TRBV15 to TRBJ2-7, with TRBD1 matching 7 bases. The CDR3 contains 15 residues. Trimming took 1 base from V and 7 from J; bases not matched to a gene: 10. Germline V CDR1 and CDR2: LNHNV, YYDKDF (reference sequence). The CDR3 spells CATSRGWQGDWEQYF. The CDR3 nucleotides are TGTGCCACCAGCAGAGGGTGGCAGGGGGATTGGGAGCAGTACTTC.

The V and J genes are TRBV10-1 and TRBJ1-1, with D perhaps matching TRBD1 (5 bases). Trimming cost V 4 bases and J 4 bases, with 10 bases left between them. The CDR3 is 13 amino acids. Germline values: CDR1 WNHNN, CDR2 SYGVQD (reference sequence). The CDR3 protein is CASSAAGGTEAFF. The CDR3 DNA follows: TGCGCCAGCAGTGCGGCCGGGGGCACTGAAGCTTTCTTT.

CDR3 protein: CASSLRVTGDTDTQYF. The CDR3 DNA reads TGTGCCAGCAGCTTACGCGTAACAGGGGACACAGATACGCAGTATTTT. This chain joins TRBV11-3 and TRBJ2-3, with TRBD1 matching over 7 bases. This CDR3 has 16 residues. The germline CDR1 and CDR2 sequences are SGHNT and YENEEA. V lost 2 bases to trimming and J lost 2 bases; unmatched junction nucleotides: 7.

V gene TRBV6-5 combines with J gene TRBJ2-1; 10 nucleotides line up with TRBD2. Per the germline V gene, CDR1 is MNHEY and CDR2 is SVGAGI. V shed 6 bases and J 2 bases; nucleotides not matched to a gene: 4. The CDR3 consists of 15 residues. Written as DNA, the CDR3 is TGTGCCAGCAGCCCAAGCGGGAGGGCCTACAATGAGCAGTTCTTC. Amino acid sequence: CASSPSGRAYNEQFF.

The chain combines TRBV29-1 with TRBJ1-5; 7 bases fit TRBD1. With 4 bases clipped from V and 2 bases from J, the junction kept 5 bases outside the gene matches. Germline V gives CDR1 SQVTM, CDR2 ANQGSEA. The CDR3 covers 14 residues. CDR3 coding DNA: TGCAGCGTTGGAATAGGGACAGGCAATCAGCCCCAGCATTTT. Translated, it gives CSVGIGTGNQPQHF.

J is TRBJ2-5 and V is TRBV5-1, with 7 bases matching TRBD2. CDR1 SGHRS and CDR2 YFSETQ come from the germline V gene. V was pared by 5 bases and J by 5 bases, with 9 bases of the junction left unmatched. CDR3 length: 14 residues. This CDR3 reads CASSLAGAGETQYF. The CDR3 DNA reads TGCGCCAGCAGTCTGGCGGGAGCCGGGGAGACCCAGTACTTC.

This chain uses TRBV27 with TRBJ2-3, with 9 positions matching TRBD2. Trimming cost V 6 bases and J 5 bases; bases outside gene matches: 3. Germline V gene data show CDR1 as MNHEY and CDR2 as SMNVEV (reference sequence). The CDR3 length is 13 residues. The chain's CDR3 is CASRLAGGDTQYF. Written as DNA, the CDR3 is TGTGCCAGCAGACTAGCGGGTGGAGATACGCAGTATTTT.